A selection of T cell receptor beta chains follows, all from one sample in a study of cytomegalovirus exposure and HLA in healthy donors. Only in-frame clones appear in the TCRdb table, and some are missing; sequencing was by immunoSEQ multiplex PCR. The profile shows under 200,000 clones, about an eighth of them singletons. The specimen sequenced was PBMCs. Receptors originate from a man aged 50 or older in good health and CMV-seropositive. Each CDR3 is given with its conserved first and last residue. A D gene is named only where the DNA matches it firmly. For some rows the clone size is stated as once, few or many, or as a class when expanded; others skip it.

CDR3aa | d_gene | abundance | v_gene
CASSTTGTRTGELFF | NA | NA | TRBV25-1
CASSLRGRNTEAFF | TRBD1 | few | TRBV5-6
CATSQGGRKEKLFF | TRBD1 | few | TRBV2
CASTPLRGPGPGNTIYF | NA | NA | TRBV19
CASSLDRRYEQYF | NA | few | TRBV5-6
CASSQYLDRMKMNTEAFF | NA | NA | TRBV4-1
CAWTPDSVPGNTIYF | NA | NA | TRBV30
CASSYLTDTQYF | NA | many | TRBV4-2
CASTQTGLVGEQFF | TRBD1 | NA | TRBV27
CASNNRGGGQPQHF | TRBD1 | NA | TRBV6-1
CASSPQTGLPLHF | TRBD1 | few | TRBV7-6
CASSPETGDYEQYF | TRBD1 | NA | TRBV18
CAISEATSGAGELFF | TRBD2 | NA | TRBV10-3
CASRTPLVDRGPMNTEAFF | NA | NA | TRBV21-1
CARHARDRGEETQYF | TRBD1 | NA | TRBV2
CASSSRTGRNQPQHF | TRBD1 | few | TRBV7-6
CAISELQTQETQYF | NA | NA | TRBV10-3
CAWREDYEQYF | NA | few | TRBV30
CASSPRGRTTGWGEQYF | TRBD1 | few | TRBV7-2
CASSQGGGNSPLHF | NA | NA | TRBV4-3
CASSNLAFPYEQYF | NA | NA | TRBV27
CASSLVTSGGYFYYEQYF | TRBD2 | NA | TRBV7-2
CASSLAKPGAANPLVGAFF | NA | NA | TRBV5-6
CASSWIAGVQETQYF | TRBD2 | NA | TRBV5-1
CASSARDRVLGELFF | TRBD1 | few | TRBV9